Each of the 3 T cell receptor beta chains below was sequenced from the same sample in a study of blood T cell repertoires in COVID-19. Method: immunoSEQ multiplex PCR; TCRdb's copy keeps in-frame clones and lacks some. This sample carries some 140,000 clones, roughly 78% of them seen once, and the ten largest clones take around 1.5%. The specimen sequenced was peripheral blood. These receptors were obtained from an elderly man with acute or convalescent COVID-19.

The chain recombines TRBV5-4 with TRBJ1-6; 8 bases are a match to TRBD1. Per the germline V gene, CDR1 is SGHNT and CDR2 is YYREEE (reference sequence). The CDR3 is 15 amino acids. V shed 4 bases and J 6 bases; nucleotides not matched to a gene: 6. The CDR3 spells CASSLDRVFNSPLHF. The CDR3 DNA follows: TGTGCCAGCAGCCTGGACAGGGTTTTTAATTCACCCCTCCACTTT.

This chain uses TRBV3-1 (or the pseudogene TRBV3-2) with TRBJ2-5; D not certain. Germline values: CDR1 LGHDT, CDR2 YNNKEL (reference sequence). The CDR3 runs to 12 residues. The V and J ends lost 8 bases and 4 bases respectively, with 11 bases between them. CDR3 residues: CASSTGLETQYF. CDR3 nucleotides: TGTGCCAGCTCCACGGGTCTAGAGACCCAGTACTTC.

V usage is TRBV2 and J usage is TRBJ1-2; the match to TRBD1 covers 8 bases. Germline assignment: CDR1 SNHLY and CDR2 FYNNEI. Germline trimming cut 5 bases from V and 3 bases from J; bases unmatched to any gene: 2. The CDR3 is made up of 13 amino acids. The CDR3 region is CASSRTGYYGYTF. CDR3 nucleotide sequence: TGTGCCAGCAGTCGGACAGGGTACTATGGCTACACCTTC.